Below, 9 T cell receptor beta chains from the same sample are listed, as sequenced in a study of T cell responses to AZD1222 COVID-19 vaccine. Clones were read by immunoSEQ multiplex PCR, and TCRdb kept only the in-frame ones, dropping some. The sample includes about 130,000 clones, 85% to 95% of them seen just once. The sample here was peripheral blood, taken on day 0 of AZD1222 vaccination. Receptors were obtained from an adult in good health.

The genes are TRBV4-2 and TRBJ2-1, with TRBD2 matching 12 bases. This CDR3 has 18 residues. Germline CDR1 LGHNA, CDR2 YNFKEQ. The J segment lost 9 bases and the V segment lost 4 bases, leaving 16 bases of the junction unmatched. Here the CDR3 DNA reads TGTGCCAGCAGCCCTGGAGAGGAAGGACTAGCGGGGAGTGGTGAGCAGTTCTTC. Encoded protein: CASSPGEEGLAGSGEQFF.

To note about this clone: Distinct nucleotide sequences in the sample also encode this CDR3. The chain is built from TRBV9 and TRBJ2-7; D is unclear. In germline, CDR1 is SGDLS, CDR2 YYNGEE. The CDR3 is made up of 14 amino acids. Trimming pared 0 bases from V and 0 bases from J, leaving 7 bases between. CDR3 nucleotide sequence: TGTGCCAGCAGCGTAGGGCAGTCCTCCTACGAGCAGTACTTC. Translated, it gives CASSVGQSSYEQYF.

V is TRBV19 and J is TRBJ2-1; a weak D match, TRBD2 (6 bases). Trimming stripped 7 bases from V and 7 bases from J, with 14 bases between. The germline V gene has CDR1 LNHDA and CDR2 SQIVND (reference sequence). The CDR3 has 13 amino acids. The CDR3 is CASMGGAGNEQFF. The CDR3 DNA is TGTGCCAGTATGGGGGGTGCGGGGAATGAGCAGTTCTTC.

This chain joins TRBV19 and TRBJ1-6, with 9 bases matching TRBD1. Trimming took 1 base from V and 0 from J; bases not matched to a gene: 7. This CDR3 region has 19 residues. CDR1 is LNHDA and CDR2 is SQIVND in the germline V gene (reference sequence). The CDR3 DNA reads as TGTGCCAGTAGTATAGGGGGGACAGGGCTTAGCTCCTATAATTCACCCCTCCACTTT. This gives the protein CASSIGGTGLSSYNSPLHF.

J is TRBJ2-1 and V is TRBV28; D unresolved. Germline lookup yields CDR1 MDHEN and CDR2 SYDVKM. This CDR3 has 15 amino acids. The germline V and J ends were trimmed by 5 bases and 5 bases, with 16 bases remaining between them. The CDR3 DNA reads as TGTGCCAGCAGTCCCACGGGTCCGAGAAACAATGAGCAGTTCTTC. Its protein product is CASSPTGPRNNEQFF.

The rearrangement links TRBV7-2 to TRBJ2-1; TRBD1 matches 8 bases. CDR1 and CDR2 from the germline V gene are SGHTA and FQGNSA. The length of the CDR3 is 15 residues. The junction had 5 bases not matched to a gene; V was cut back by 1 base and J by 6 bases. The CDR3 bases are TGTGCCAGCAGCTTAGAGGGACAGGTTATCAATGAGCAGTTCTTC. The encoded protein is CASSLEGQVINEQFF.

The CDR3 sequence: CASSSPGLAYEQYF. In nucleotides, the CDR3 is TGTGCCAGCAGCTCCCCGGGACTTGCCTACGAGCAGTACTTC. This chain uses TRBV7-2 with TRBJ2-7; weak D call: TRBD2 (6 bases). The CDR3 contains 14 residues. CDR1 and CDR2 from the germline V gene are SGHTA and FQGNSA. Trimming shortened V by 4 bases and J by 2 bases, and 12 bases separated the two germline ends. The whole variable domain, remainder taken from reference TRBV7-2 and TRBJ2-7, is GAGVSQSPSNKVTEKGKDVELRCDPISGHTALYWYRQSLGQGLEFLIYFQGNSAPDKSGLPSDRFSAERTGGSVSTLTIQRTQQEDSAVYLCASSSPGLAYEQYFGPGTRLTVT.

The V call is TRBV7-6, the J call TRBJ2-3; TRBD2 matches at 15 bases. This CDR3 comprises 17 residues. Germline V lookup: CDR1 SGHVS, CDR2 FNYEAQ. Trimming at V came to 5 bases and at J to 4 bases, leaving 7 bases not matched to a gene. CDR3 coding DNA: TGTGCCAGCAGCCATGGGACTAGCGGGGGGTTGGCAGATACGCAGTATTTT. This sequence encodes CASSHGTSGGLADTQYF. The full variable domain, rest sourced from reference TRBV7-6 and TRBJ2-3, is GAGVSQSPRYKVTKRGQDVALRCDPISGHVSLYWYRQALGQGPEFLTYFNYEAQQDKSGLPNDRFSAERPEGSISTLTIQRTEQRDSAMYRCASSHGTSGGLADTQYFGPGTRLTVL.

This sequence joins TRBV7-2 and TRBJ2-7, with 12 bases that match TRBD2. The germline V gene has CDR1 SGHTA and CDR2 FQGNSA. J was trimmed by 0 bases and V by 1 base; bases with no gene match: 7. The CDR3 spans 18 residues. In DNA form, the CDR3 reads TGTGCCAGCAGCTTAGGGGGGCTAGCGGGAGGGAGCTCCTACGAGCAGTACTTC. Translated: CASSLGGLAGGSSYEQYF.